This TCR beta chain was obtained from a study of shared clonotypes between healthy human individuals. Worth noting for this clone: No antigen is known for it.

The study drew all its donors from Caucasian adults living in Nashville, Tennessee. Germline V gene sequence: CDR1 SGHDN, CDR2 FVKESK. This CDR3 is built from 14 residues. V lost 3 bases, J lost 9 bases, and 5 bases stayed unmatched. In the original workflow: There were no quality scores in the junction-only immunoSEQ sequences, so filtering differed. Repertoires were generated with immunoSEQ multiplex PCR, while TCRdb's copy carries only in-frame clones and drops some. The V and J calls and clone size come from that table; D and trimming were worked out from the DNA. The sample has about 710,000 clones; approximately 73% are singletons. General observations from the study: Shared clonotypes: 4.5% to 6% naive CD4, around 3.5% naive CD8, around 2.4% memory CD4, around 0.4% memory CD8.

Input material: memory CD4+ T cells sorted from blood. Subset meaning: CD45RA-negative fraction. V gene TRBV14 combines with J gene TRBJ2-1, with 10 bases aligning to TRBD2. This receptor was obtained from a woman aged 25 to 39 in good health. In nucleotides, the CDR3 is TGTGCCAGCAGCCAGCAGGGACTAGCGAGTGAGCAGTTCTTC. Translated: CASSQQGLASEQFF.